A selection of T cell receptor beta chains follows, all from one sample in a study of patients and donors after allogeneic stem cell transplantation. TCRdb redid the calling of the RT-PCR reads with MiXCR, one entry per CDR3 protein. The sample holds about a million distinct CDR3 sequences, roughly 18% seen once. Sequencing was done on a sample of blood, either unsorted or a sorted T cell fraction (not recorded which). The source of these receptors is a human donor who was either an allogeneic HSCT recipient or a stem cell or donor lymphocyte infusion donor (not recorded which). It is not recorded whose cells these are; they may come from a transplant donor. CDR3s include the opening cysteine and the closing phenylalanine or tryptophan. The order of the fields is J gene, clone size, D gene, V gene, CDR3 DNA, CDR3 protein. The D gene is left open where the match is weak. Some rows have no size entry. The others give once, few or many, or a class for an expanded clone.

TRBJ2-3 | few | NA | TRBV11-2 | TGTGCCAGCAGCTCTAGGCCAGCCTACACAGATACGCAGTATTTT | CASSSRPAYTDTQYF
TRBJ2-7 | few | NA | TRBV3-1 | TGTGCCAGCAGCCAAGATTTCGACAGCCCGGGGAATAACGAGCAGTACTTC | CASSQDFDSPGNNEQYF
TRBJ1-6 | many | TRBD1 | TRBV4-2 | TGTGCCAGCAGCCAAAACATCAGGGGGATCCCGCGCGATTCACCCCTCCACTTT | CASSQNIRGIPRDSPLHF
TRBJ1-2 | few | NA | TRBV5-1 | TGCGCCAGCAGCGAGGGGAACGGCTATGGCTACACCTTC | CASSEGNGYGYTF
TRBJ1-2 | few | NA | TRBV30 | TGTGCCTGGAGTGTACCAGGGGAAGGCTACACCTTC | CAWSVPGEGYTF
TRBJ2-2 | few | NA | TRBV14 | TGTGCCAGCAGCCGTTCCCTAGAAGGGCACTCAGGGGCTACCCCTCTGTTTTTT | CASSRSLEGHSGATPLFF
TRBJ2-1 | NA | NA | TRBV12-3/TRBV12-4 | TGTGCCAGCAGCCGGCCGGGAGCAAACCATGAGCAGTTCTTC | CASSRPGANHEQFF
TRBJ2-7 | few | TRBD2 | TRBV28 | TGTGCCAGCAGTTACGTAGGGCTAGCGGGAGGCGAGCAGTACTTC | CASSYVGLAGGEQYF
TRBJ1-3 | few | NA | TRBV24-1 | TGTGCCACCAGTGATCCCGGCAGGGGAAACACCATATATTTT | CATSDPGRGNTIYF
TRBJ2-3 | few | NA | TRBV15 | TGTGCCACCAGCAGAGATGCCAGGACAACAGATACGCAGTATTTT | CATSRDARTTDTQYF
TRBJ1-5 | NA | NA | TRBV4-1 | TGCGCCAGCAGCCAAAAACAGGGATTGAGTCAGCCCCAGCATTTT | CASSQKQGLSQPQHF
TRBJ1-2 | few | NA | TRBV29-1 | TGCAGCGTTGGAAGTCAGGGAGTCGGCTACACCTTC | CSVGSQGVGYTF
TRBJ2-1 | NA | NA | TRBV6-6 | TGTGCCAGCAGTAAAAATTCGGACAATGAGCAGTTCTTC | CASSKNSDNEQFF
TRBJ2-5 | few | TRBD1 | TRBV24-1 | TGTGCCACCAGTGATTTGGCGAGGGGGCCGGGACAGGGCGGGTTGGAGACCCAGTACTTC | CATSDLARGPGQGGLETQYF
TRBJ2-7 | NA | NA | TRBV27 | TGTGCCAGCAGTTTATACAACAGGGACGAGCAGTACTTC | CASSLYNRDEQYF
TRBJ2-3 | few | TRBD1 | TRBV10-3 | TGTGCCATCAGTGAGGGACAGGGTAGAGGAGATACGCAGTATTTT | CAISEGQGRGDTQYF
TRBJ1-4 | few | NA | TRBV5-6 | TGTGCCAGCAGCGCTGGGCAACCGGGAACTAATGAAAAACTGTTTTTT | CASSAGQPGTNEKLFF
TRBJ1-2 | few | TRBD1 | TRBV6-5 | TGTGCCAGCAGTTACTCCAGGGGGCAGAACTATGGCTACACCTTC | CASSYSRGQNYGYTF
TRBJ1-3 | few | NA | TRBV20-1 | TGCAGTGCTAGTCTACAGGGATCTGGAAACACCATATATTTT | CSASLQGSGNTIYF
TRBJ2-7 | NA | TRBD2 | TRBV7-2 | TGTGCCAGCAGCCCAGTCCGACTAGCGGGACTTTCCTACGAGCAGTACTTC | CASSPVRLAGLSYEQYF
TRBJ1-2 | NA | TRBD1 | TRBV24-1 | TGTGCCACCAGTGAGTCCCGGGACAGGGGTAACTATGGCTACACCTTC | CATSESRDRGNYGYTF
TRBJ2-2 | NA | TRBD2 | TRBV7-7 | TGTGCCAGCAGCCTGACTAGCCTCAACACCGGGGAGCTGTTTTTT | CASSLTSLNTGELFF
TRBJ1-1 | NA | TRBD1 | TRBV6-5 | TGTGCCAGCAGTTACTTTACAGGGGGCTTTACTGAAGCTTTCTTT | CASSYFTGGFTEAFF
TRBJ2-7 | NA | TRBD1 | TRBV4-2 | TGTGCCAGCAGCCAAGATCTGGGGACAGGGTCGTACGAGCAGTACTTC | CASSQDLGTGSYEQYF
TRBJ2-3 | NA | NA | TRBV5-1 | TGCGCCAGCAGCTTGAACAATAGGGATACGCAGTATTTT | CASSLNNRDTQYF
TRBJ2-7 | few | NA | TRBV6-1 | TGTGCCAGCAGTGGGTTTTCAGGGGTTGGTGAGCAGTACTTC | CASSGFSGVGEQYF
TRBJ2-2 | NA | NA | TRBV2 | TGTGCCAGCAGTGTTGATCTGACCGGGGAGCTGTTTTTT | CASSVDLTGELFF
TRBJ2-2 | few | NA | TRBV4-3 | TGCGCCAGCAGCCTTTCGGAGTCGAACACCGGGGAGCTGTTTTTT | CASSLSESNTGELFF
TRBJ1-1 | NA | NA | TRBV6-5 | TGTGCCAGCAGTTACCACGGTAACACTGAAGCTTTCTTT | CASSYHGNTEAFF
TRBJ2-1 | few | NA | TRBV11-2 | TGTGCCAGCAGTCTTCGGGCCAATGAGCAGTTCTTC | CASSLRANEQFF
TRBJ1-3 | many | NA | TRBV29-1 | TGCAGCGTTGCCCTCTCTGGAAACACCATATATTTT | CSVALSGNTIYF
TRBJ2-3 | few | TRBD1 | TRBV29-1 | TGCAGCGTCCGGACAGGGGGCACAGATACGCAGTATTTT | CSVRTGGTDTQYF
TRBJ1-2 | NA | NA | TRBV20-1 | TGCAGTGCTAGGGTCAGAACTCTCTTTGACTACACCTTC | CSARVRTLFDYTF
TRBJ2-1 | many | TRBD2 | TRBV5-1 | TGCGCCAGCATGGAGGAGATAGCGGGTTACCATGAGCAGTTCTTC | CASMEEIAGYHEQFF
TRBJ1-2 | few | TRBD1 | TRBV7-9 | TGTGCCAGCAGCTTAGAGACAGGGGAGGGCTACACCTTC | CASSLETGEGYTF
TRBJ1-6 | few | TRBD1 | TRBV27 | TGTGCCAGCAGCTGGACAGGGGACTCCTATAATTCACCCCTCCACTTT | CASSWTGDSYNSPLHF
TRBJ1-1 | once | TRBD1 | TRBV7-9 | TGTGCCAGCAGCTTAATTGGCACAGGGGAAACTGAAGCTTTCTTT | CASSLIGTGETEAFF
TRBJ1-1 | NA | NA | TRBV9 | TGTGCCAGCAGCGTGCCTTTGGAACGGTCGAACACTGAAGCTTTCTTT | CASSVPLERSNTEAFF
TRBJ2-7 | NA | TRBD1 | TRBV20-1 | TGCAGTGCTCCCTCTCTGGGGACAGGGGTTAACGAGCAGTACTTC | CSAPSLGTGVNEQYF
TRBJ2-7 | NA | NA | TRBV7-9 | TGTGCCAGCAGCTCGGCTCCCCTAGAGCACGAGCAGTACTTC | CASSSAPLEHEQYF
TRBJ2-7 | NA | NA | TRBV12-3/TRBV12-4 | TGTGCCAGCAGTTTAAGGACACCGACCTACGAGCAGTACTTC | CASSLRTPTYEQYF
TRBJ1-2 | NA | NA | TRBV20-1 | TGCAGTGCCCGCCCCTCCGGGCGCGACTATGGCTACACCTTC | CSARPSGRDYGYTF
TRBJ2-1 | few | NA | TRBV9 | TGTGCCAGCAGCGTAGTAGCAGTTTCTTACAATGAGCAGTTCTTC | CASSVVAVSYNEQFF
TRBJ1-3 | NA | NA | TRBV29-1 | TGCAGCGTTGAACGTTGGTCGGACGTTGGAAACACCATATATTTT | CSVERWSDVGNTIYF
TRBJ2-2 | NA | NA | TRBV25-1 | TGTGCCAGCAGTGAAGGGACACATCCTACCGGGGAGCTGTTTTTT | CASSEGTHPTGELFF
TRBJ2-7 | NA | TRBD1 | TRBV12-3/TRBV12-4 | TGTGCCAGCAGTCGACAGGGTTGGGTGCAGTACTTC | CASSRQGWVQYF
TRBJ1-2 | few | TRBD1 | TRBV7-2 | TGTGCCAGCAGCTTATCGAAGGGGGCCTCTGGCTACACCTTC | CASSLSKGASGYTF
TRBJ1-5 | few | NA | TRBV7-2 | TGTGCCAGCAAACTAGCGGGTCGGAATCAGCCCCAGCATTTT | CASKLAGRNQPQHF
TRBJ2-7 | many | NA | TRBV20-1 | TGCAGTGCTAGCGGGGGGCGGTACGAGCAGTACTTC | CSASGGRYEQYF
TRBJ2-1 | NA | TRBD2 | TRBV4-2 | TGTGCCAGCAGCCCAACTTGGCTAGCGGGAAACAATGAGCAGTTCTTC | CASSPTWLAGNNEQFF
TRBJ1-6 | NA | NA | TRBV13 | TGTGCCAGCAGCTTAGGCCTTCGGCGTCAGGCCGTTAATTCACCCCTCGACTTT | CASSLGLRRQAVNSPLDF
TRBJ2-7 | few | NA | TRBV7-9 | TGTGCCAGCAGCGCAGTACAGGGATACGAGCAGTACTTC | CASSAVQGYEQYF